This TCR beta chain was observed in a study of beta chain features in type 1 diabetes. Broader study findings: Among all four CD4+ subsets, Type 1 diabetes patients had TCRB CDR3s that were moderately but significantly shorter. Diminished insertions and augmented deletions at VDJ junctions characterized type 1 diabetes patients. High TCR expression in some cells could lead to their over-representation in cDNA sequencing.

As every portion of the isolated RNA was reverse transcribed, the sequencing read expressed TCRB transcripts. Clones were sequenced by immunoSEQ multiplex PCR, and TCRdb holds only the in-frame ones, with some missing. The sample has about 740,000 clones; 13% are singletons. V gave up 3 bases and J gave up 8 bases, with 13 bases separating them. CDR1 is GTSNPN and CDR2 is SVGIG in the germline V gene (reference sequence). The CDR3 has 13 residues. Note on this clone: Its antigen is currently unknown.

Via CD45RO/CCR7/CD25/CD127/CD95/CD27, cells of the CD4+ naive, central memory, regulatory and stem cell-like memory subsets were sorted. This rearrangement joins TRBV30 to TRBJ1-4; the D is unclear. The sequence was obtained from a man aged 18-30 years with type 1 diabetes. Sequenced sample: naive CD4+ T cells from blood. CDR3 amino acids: CAWRQGLKEKLFF. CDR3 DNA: TGTGCCTGGAGACAAGGGCTGAAGGAAAAACTGTTTTTT.